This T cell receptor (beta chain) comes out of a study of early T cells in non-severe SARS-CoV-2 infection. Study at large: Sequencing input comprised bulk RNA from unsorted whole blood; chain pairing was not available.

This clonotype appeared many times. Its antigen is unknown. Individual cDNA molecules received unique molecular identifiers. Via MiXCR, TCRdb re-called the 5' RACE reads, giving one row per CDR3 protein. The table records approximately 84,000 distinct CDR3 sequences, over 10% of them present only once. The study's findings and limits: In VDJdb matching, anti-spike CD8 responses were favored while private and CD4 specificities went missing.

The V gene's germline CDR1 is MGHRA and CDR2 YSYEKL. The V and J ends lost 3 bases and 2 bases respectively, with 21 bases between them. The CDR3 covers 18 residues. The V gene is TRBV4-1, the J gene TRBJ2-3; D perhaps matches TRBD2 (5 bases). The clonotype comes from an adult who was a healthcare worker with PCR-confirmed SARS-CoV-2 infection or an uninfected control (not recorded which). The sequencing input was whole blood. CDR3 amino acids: CASSHRILGVRVTDTQYF. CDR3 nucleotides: TGCGCCAGCAGCCATAGGATACTAGGTGTTAGAGTCACAGATACGCAGTATTTT.